This T cell receptor (beta chain) came from a study of cytomegalovirus exposure and HLA in healthy donors. The study, taken as a whole, reports: Previously analyzed data showed that most TCR beta V segments were productive at a frequency of about 87% or about 30%. A highly shared variant cluster was judged a likely technical artifact. The investigators catalogued 164 TCR beta chains as cytomegalovirus-associated.

This clone was seen only once. The antigen is undetermined. V was pared by 4 bases and J by 5 bases, with 6 bases of the junction left unmatched. Germline lookup yields CDR1 SGHKS and CDR2 YYEKEE (reference sequence). There are 14 residues in the CDR3. The PCR had 60 Vbeta and 13 Jbeta primers. TCRdb's copy holds only in-frame clones and misses some; the assay was immunoSEQ multiplex PCR. The sample contains around 160,000 clones, approximately 80% of which appear only once. Sample: PBMCs. The origin of this receptor is a woman between 40 and 50 years old in good health and CMV-seropositive. V and J are TRBV5-5 and TRBJ2-7; 10 bases are shared with TRBD1. CDR3: CASSPGQGGHEQYF. DNA of the CDR3: TGTGCCAGCAGCCCCGGACAGGGGGGCCACGAGCAGTACTTC.